Following are 5 T cell receptor beta chains from one sample sequenced in a study of blood T cell repertoires in COVID-19 (dated by TCRdb to the early 2020s). Library preparation was by the immunoSEQ multiplex PCR assay. Held by TCRdb, this immuneACCESS table contains in-frame sequences only and omits some clones. Under half of the omission traces to an unresolved V gene where checked; the cause of the rest is unknown. The sample table holds 100,000 to 150,000 clones, of which roughly 80% were seen once. The ten largest clones capture more than 5.5% of the sample. Material for sequencing was peripheral blood. These receptors came from a man aged 55 to 70 with acute or convalescent COVID-19.

This clone was recorded once. The chain has TRBV4-2 and TRBJ1-6; D may be TRBD1 (5 bases). The germline V and J ends were trimmed by 4 bases and 3 bases, with 13 bases remaining between them. Germline-derived CDR1 and CDR2 are LGHNA and YNFKEQ. CDR3 size: 16 residues. This CDR3 reads CASSRGGDIYNSPLHF. The CDR3 region has the DNA TGTGCCAGCAGCCGGGGCGGCGATATCTATAATTCACCCCTCCACTTT.

This sequence joins TRBV13 and TRBJ2-7; 7 bases match TRBD1. The CDR3 spans 14 residues. V trimming: 5 bases; J trimming: 0 bases; junction bases outside the gene matches: 4. The germline gives CDR1 PRHDT, CDR2 FYEKMQ (reference sequence). The CDR3 here is CASSPGTDSYEQYF. The CDR3 DNA follows: TGTGCCAGCAGCCCAGGGACAGACTCCTACGAGCAGTACTTC.

The J gene is TRBJ1-2, the V gene TRBV29-1; 7 bases are a match to TRBD1. Germline V gene lookup returns CDR1 SQVTM and CDR2 ANQGSEA. The CDR3 consists of 12 residues. The trim removed 3 bases at V and 11 bases at J, leaving 9 bases unmatched. The CDR3 sequence: CSVETGTESYTF. In nucleotides, the CDR3 is TGCAGCGTTGAGACGGGGACAGAAAGTTACACCTTC.

This clone showed up just a few times. This chain links TRBV28 with TRBJ2-1; 9 bases are a match to TRBD1. Germline CDR1 MDHEN, CDR2 SYDVKM. The CDR3 has 14 residues. The V gene end was trimmed by 6 bases and the J gene end by 9 bases; junction bases not matched to a gene: 9. The CDR3 is CASRTGGSDVEQFF. The CDR3 region has the DNA TGTGCCAGCAGGACAGGGGGGTCCGATGTTGAGCAGTTCTTC.

The V call is TRBV19, the J call TRBJ1-2; 8 bases are shared with TRBD1. The CDR3 consists of 13 residues. After removal of 4 bases from V and 4 bases from J, the junction contained 2 bases not matched to a gene. Germline-derived CDR1 and CDR2 are LNHDA and SQIVND (reference sequence). The CDR3 DNA follows: TGTGCCAGTAGTACCGGGACAGGCTATGGCTACACCTTC. Protein sequence: CASSTGTGYGYTF.